These 10 T cell receptor beta chains came from one sample sequenced in a study of early T cells in non-severe SARS-CoV-2 infection. MiXCR was run by TCRdb on the 5' RACE reads, yielding one entry per CDR3 protein. In the table there are around 50,000 distinct CDR3 sequences, about 12% of which are singletons. Sequencing input: whole blood. The receptors stem from an adult who was a healthcare worker with PCR-confirmed SARS-CoV-2 infection or an uninfected control (not recorded which).

This clonotype appeared a few times. This chain connects TRBV11-2 to TRBJ2-1; D is unclear. CDR1 and CDR2 from the germline V gene are SGHAT and FQNNGV. The CDR3 runs to 15 residues. Trimming stripped 1 base from V and 1 base from J, with 8 bases between. CDR3 sequence: CASSLGPPSYNEQFF. As DNA, the CDR3 is TGTGCCAGCAGCTTAGGTCCGCCTTCCTACAATGAGCAGTTCTTC.

This clonotype has only a few counts. V gene TRBV5-4 combines with J gene TRBJ1-4; 9 nucleotides match TRBD1. V dropped 3 bases and J dropped 7; count of bases not matched to a gene: 13. The V gene's germline CDR1 is SGHNT and CDR2 YYREEE (reference sequence). The CDR3 is 17 amino acids. CDR3 sequence: CASSSPGRTGESEKLFF. The CDR3 bases are TGTGCCAGCAGCTCCCCCGGCCGGACAGGGGAATCTGAAAAACTGTTTTTT.

The chain employs TRBV10-3 and TRBJ2-4; D perhaps matches TRBD1 (5 bases). CDR3 length equals 11 residues. Trimming took 5 bases from V and 13 from J, leaving 12 bases between them. CDR1 and CDR2 (germline): ENHRY, SYGVKD. CDR3 DNA: TGTGCCATCAGTACAGGCCAACCCCAGTACTTC. This codes for CAISTGQPQYF.

The table lists this clonotype with a few counts. This rearrangement joins TRBV5-6 to TRBJ1-1; no definite D call. CDR3 length: 14 amino acids. V lost 0 bases and J 2 bases, leaving 8 bases between the germline ends. Germline values: CDR1 SGHDT, CDR2 YYEEEE. The CDR3 loop is CASSLGQVNTEAFF. CDR3 sequence (DNA): TGTGCCAGCAGCTTGGGGCAGGTAAACACTGAAGCTTTCTTT.

This clonotype was observed many times. The V gene is TRBV3-1, the J gene TRBJ2-1, with TRBD2 matching over 9 bases. Germline V gene data show CDR1 as LGHDT and CDR2 as YNNKEL (reference sequence). The CDR3 contains 15 residues. V lost 4 bases to trimming and J lost 3 bases; unmatched junction nucleotides: 4. CDR3 DNA sequence: TGTGCCAGCAGCCTACCTAGCGGGGTCTACAATGAGCAGTTCTTC. This translates into CASSLPSGVYNEQFF.

This clonotype has ten or more counts. This rearrangement joins TRBV9 to TRBJ2-1; D might be TRBD1 (6 bases). CDR3 length equals 16 residues. V was cut by 3 bases and J by 0 bases, with 13 bases left in between. The germline gives CDR1 SGDLS, CDR2 YYNGEE. The CDR3 loop reads CASSGGQRSSYNEQFF. As DNA, the CDR3 is TGTGCCAGCAGCGGGGGGCAGCGAAGCTCCTACAATGAGCAGTTCTTC.

This clonotype occurred a few times. CDR3 residues: CASSSLAGALGGELFF. In nucleotides, the CDR3 is TGTGCCAGCAGCTCCTTAGCGGGGGCCCTCGGTGGGGAGCTGTTTTTT. The chain employs TRBV5-6 and TRBJ2-2; 9 bases fit TRBD2. The CDR3 runs to 16 residues. V shed 3 bases, J shed 8 bases, and the junction held 11 bases outside the gene matches. CDR1 SGHDT and CDR2 YYEEEE come from the germline V gene.

This clonotype was seen only a few times. The V call is TRBV3-1, the J call TRBJ2-1; perhaps TRBD1 as D (6 bases). V lost 4 bases and J lost 6, with 16 bases in between. This CDR3 comprises 15 residues. Germline V gives CDR1 LGHDT, CDR2 YNNKEL (reference sequence). The CDR3 DNA sequence: TGTGCCAGCAGCCCACGGACAGACCCTACCAATGAGCAGTTCTTC. This encodes CASSPRTDPTNEQFF.

This clonotype was counted only a few times. The V and J genes are TRBV7-9 and TRBJ1-1, with D uncertain. The V end lost 5 bases, the J end lost 1 base, and 20 bases lay between the germline ends. Germline lookup yields CDR1 SEHNR and CDR2 FQNEAQ (reference sequence). This CDR3 is built from 17 residues. CDR3 nucleotides: TGTGCCAGCAGCCAGAGGGCCCTGGGCACTTCGAACACTGAAGCTTTCTTT. Residues: CASSQRALGTSNTEAFF.

In its sample, this clonotype was seen a few times. The gene calls are TRBV20-1 and TRBJ1-1, with D uncertain. V was cut by 1 base and J by 0 bases, with 15 bases left in between. Germline V CDR1 and CDR2: DFQATT, SNEGSKA (reference sequence). This CDR3 contains 16 residues. This chain's CDR3 is CSARVRTSLMNTEAFF. CDR3 in DNA: TGCAGTGCTAGAGTACGTACTAGCCTAATGAACACTGAAGCTTTCTTT.